The source of this T cell receptor (beta chain) is a study of long-term antiretroviral therapy in people with HIV. This CDR3 region has 14 residues. Unmatched junction bases numbered 7, after V lost 9 bases and J lost 5 bases. Germline values: CDR1 LNHDA, CDR2 SQIVND (reference sequence). None of the participants with HIV were treated outside the United States. Researchers report immunoSEQ v3.0 was run at survey level. The data were produced by immunoSEQ multiplex PCR, yet TCRdb's version contains in-frame clones alone and is incomplete. The sample has some 20,000 clones; 92% are singletons. This TCR was recovered from a woman in her forties or fifties with HIV. The sample was unsorted PBMCs, taken 4.4 years after starting antiretroviral therapy. The chain couples TRBV19 to TRBJ1-6; 7 bases align to TRBD1. The CDR3 spells CASRWDSDNSPLHF. CDR3 bases: TGTGCCAGCCGCTGGGACAGCGATAATTCACCCCTCCACTTT.